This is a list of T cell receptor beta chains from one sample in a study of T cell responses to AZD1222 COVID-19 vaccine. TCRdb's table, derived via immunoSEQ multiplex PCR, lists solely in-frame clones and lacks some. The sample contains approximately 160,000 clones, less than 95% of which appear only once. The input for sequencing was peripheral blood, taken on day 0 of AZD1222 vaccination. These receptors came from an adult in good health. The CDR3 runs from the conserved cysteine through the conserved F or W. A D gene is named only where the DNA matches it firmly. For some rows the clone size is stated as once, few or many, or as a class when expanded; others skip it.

TGCAGCGTTGAGTCGAACTTCGGAAACACCATATATTTT	CSVESNFGNTIYF	TRBJ1-3	TRBV29-1	.	once	13
TGTGCCTGGACGACTAGCGGGAAGGCCCCAGATACGCAGTATTTT	CAWTTSGKAPDTQYF	TRBJ2-3	TRBV30	TRBD2	.	15
TGTGCCAGCAGCTTAGGACAGGGCAAGATCGAGGGAAACTATGGCTACACCTTC	CASSLGQGKIEGNYGYTF	TRBJ1-2	TRBV11-3	TRBD1	.	18
TGTGCCAGCAGTGTCAACCTATTGGGGGAGCAGTACTTC	CASSVNLLGEQYF	TRBJ2-7	TRBV2	.	.	13
TGCGCCAGCAGCGGCTACAGGGGCGACAGCTATGGCTACACCTTC	CASSGYRGDSYGYTF	TRBJ1-2	TRBV5-1	TRBD1	.	15
TGTGCCAGCAGCTTGGCGCCCAACTATGGCTACACCTTC	CASSLAPNYGYTF	TRBJ1-2	TRBV5-4	.	.	13
TGTGCCAGCAGTTCCCGACAGGGTTTCTCTGGAAACACCATATATTTT	CASSSRQGFSGNTIYF	TRBJ1-3	TRBV27	TRBD1	.	16
TGTGCCAGCAGCCAAGAAGCCAGGGGGGACGTCTACGAGCAGTACTTC	CASSQEARGDVYEQYF	TRBJ2-7	TRBV4-2	.	.	16
TGCGCCAGCAGCCTCCAGGGGGTTAATGGAAACACCATATATTTT	CASSLQGVNGNTIYF	TRBJ1-3	TRBV5-1	TRBD1	.	15
TGCGCCAGCAGCTTTAATCCTAGCGGTAACAATGAGCAGTTCTTC	CASSFNPSGNNEQFF	TRBJ2-1	TRBV5-1	TRBD2	.	15
TGTGCCAGCAGCAGGACTAGAACAGGCGAGCAGTTCTTC	CASSRTRTGEQFF	TRBJ2-1	TRBV7-2	TRBD2	.	13
TGCGCCAGCAGCGGCGGGACTAGCGGGAGGTCCCTGGTTGAGACCCAGTACTTC	CASSGGTSGRSLVETQYF	TRBJ2-5	TRBV5-1	TRBD2	.	18
TGTGCCTGGGGAAGGTCGGTGGGAAACACCATATATTTT	CAWGRSVGNTIYF	TRBJ1-3	TRBV30	.	once	13
TGCGCCAGCAGCTTGGTCGGGACAGGGACCTACAATGAGCAGTTCTTC	CASSLVGTGTYNEQFF	TRBJ2-1	TRBV5-1	TRBD1	.	16
TGCGCCAGCAGCTTATGGACAGAGCCCCCGACCCAGTACTTC	CASSLWTEPPTQYF	TRBJ2-5	TRBV5-1	.	.	14
TGTGCCAGCAGCCCCCGGAGGGCCGGGCGGGAGGTATACACCGGGGAGCTGTTTTTT	CASSPRRAGREVYTGELFF	TRBJ2-2	TRBV7-9	TRBD2	.	19
TGCGCCAGCAGCTCCTGGACATCGAACACTGAAGCTTTCTTT	CASSSWTSNTEAFF	TRBJ1-1	TRBV5-1	.	.	14